This T cell receptor (beta chain) stems from a study of cytomegalovirus exposure and HLA in healthy donors. Use of 60 Vbeta and 13 Jbeta primers characterized the PCR. Assay used: immunoSEQ multiplex PCR; TCRdb lists only in-frame clones, some missing. Of 180,000 or so clones listed, about four fifths are singletons. The CDR3 covers 14 residues. The germline V gene encodes CDR1 MNHEY and CDR2 SVGAGI. The trim removed 7 bases at V and 3 bases at J, leaving 9 bases unmatched. The chain combines TRBV6-5 with TRBJ2-7; 7 bases agree with TRBD2. This TCR came from a female donor in good health and CMV-seronegative. Source material: PBMCs. This CDR3 is CASTSEAGDYEQYF. CDR3 DNA sequence: TGTGCCAGCACCTCGGAGGCGGGGGACTACGAGCAGTACTTC.